This is a list of T cell receptor beta chains from one sample in a study of CD8+CD57+ T cells in acquired aplastic anemia. Via MiXCR, TCRdb re-called the reads, giving one row per CDR3 protein. There are some 210,000 distinct CDR3 sequences in the sample; around 60% occur only once, and 25% to 30% lies in the top ten. Sequencing input: sorted CD4+, CD8+, or CD8+CD57+ T cells (not recorded which) from PBMCs. The receptor source for this set is a human donor in good health. The CDR3 runs from the conserved cysteine through the conserved F or W. Each record gives: clone size, V gene, J gene, D gene, CDR3 DNA, CDR3 protein. D genes are given only for firm matches. Clone size, where shown, is once, few, many, or a class for clones that have expanded.

-	TRBV9	TRBJ2-5	TRBD2	TGTGCCAGCAGCGTAGATGGGACTAGCGGGGGGGAAGAGACCCAGTACTTC	CASSVDGTSGGEETQYF
-	TRBV19	TRBJ1-5	-	TGTGCCAGTAGTATAGGGGGATATCAGCCCCAGCATTTT	CASSIGGYQPQHF
-	TRBV7-9	TRBJ2-7	-	TGTGCCAGCAGCTTAGCGGAGGGGCTCTACGAGCAGTACTTC	CASSLAEGLYEQYF
-	TRBV2	TRBJ1-2	-	TGTGCCAGCAGTACAGACGGATTCTATGGCTACACCTTC	CASSTDGFYGYTF
many	TRBV5-1	TRBJ2-7	-	TGCGCCAGCAGCTTGGCCGGAATCCTCTACGAGCAGTACTTC	CASSLAGILYEQYF
-	TRBV5-1	TRBJ2-5	-	TGCGCCAGCAGCAATTTTGCGGGAGAGACCCAGTACTTC	CASSNFAGETQYF
many	TRBV5-1	TRBJ1-1	TRBD1	TGCGCCAGCAGCTTCGGACAGGGAGAAACTGAAGCTTTCTTT	CASSFGQGETEAFF
-	TRBV9	TRBJ2-7	-	TGTGCCAGCAGCGGATTGAGGGACTACGAGCAGTACTTC	CASSGLRDYEQYF
-	TRBV20-1	TRBJ2-5	-	TGCAGTGCCAGCCTTGGGAACCAAGAGACCCAGTACTTC	CSASLGNQETQYF
-	TRBV29-1	TRBJ1-2	-	TGCAGCGTTGCTGGCAGGAACTATGGCTACACCTTC	CSVAGRNYGYTF
once	TRBV9	TRBJ1-1	-	TGTGCCAGCAGCGATCATCCTCAGGGGTCCCATAACACTGAAGCTTTCTTT	CASSDHPQGSHNTEAFF
-	TRBV6-4	TRBJ2-5	-	TGTGCCAGCAGTTTGGAGAGTGGGTCCGGGATTTCATTC	CASSLESGSGISF
few	TRBV7-9	TRBJ1-6	-	TGTGCCAGCAGCCCGTTCGAGGGGGTGCCACCCCTCCACTTT	CASSPFEGVPPLHF
many	TRBV9	TRBJ1-4	-	TGTGCCAGCAGCGTAGAAGCAGGTGACGAAAAACTGTTTTTT	CASSVEAGDEKLFF
-	TRBV7-9	TRBJ2-1	-	TGTGCCAGCAGCTTGGTCGGGGCGCGTGAGCAGTTCTTC	CASSLVGAREQFF
-	TRBV15	TRBJ1-2	TRBD1	TGTGCCACCAGCAGAGATTGGGCAGGGGGATCCCGGAACTATGGCTACACCTTC	CATSRDWAGGSRNYGYTF
-	TRBV7-9	TRBJ2-1	-	TGTGCCAGCAGCCCACCAGGGTTAGTCGATGAGCAGTTCTTC	CASSPPGLVDEQFF
many	TRBV11-2	TRBJ1-4	-	TGTGCCAGCAGCCCCGACTTTACAACTAATGAAAAACTGTTTTTT	CASSPDFTTNEKLFF
-	TRBV7-8	TRBJ1-5	-	TGTGCCAGCACCTTCGGGGGAGATTTGCGGAATCAGCCCCAGCATTTT	CASTFGGDLRNQPQHF
many	TRBV2	TRBJ2-3	-	TGTGCCAGCTGGGTATGGGGTACAGATACGCAGTATTTT	CASWVWGTDTQYF
-	TRBV7-2	TRBJ2-7	-	TGTGCCAGCAGCTTAGGGAGGGGGCGCGTTTACGAGCAGTACTTC	CASSLGRGRVYEQYF
few	TRBV7-6	TRBJ2-5	-	TGTGCCAGCAGCCCAAGGACTGGCGGGACCCAGTACTTC	CASSPRTGGTQYF
few	TRBV7-8	TRBJ2-7	TRBD1	TGTGCCAGCAGCTTAGGGGACAGGTCCTACGAGCAGTACTTC	CASSLGDRSYEQYF
-	TRBV9	TRBJ1-6	TRBD1	TGTGCCAGCAGCTACAGACAGGGAGGTTCACCCCTCCACTTT	CASSYRQGGSPLHF
many	TRBV11-2	TRBJ2-7	-	TGTGCCAGCAGCTTAAGGGAATACGAGCAGTACTTC	CASSLREYEQYF
-	TRBV29-1	TRBJ2-3	TRBD2	TGCAGCGTTGTCCCCAGCGGGGGGACGTATACGCAGTATTTT	CSVVPSGGTYTQYF
-	TRBV10-2	TRBJ2-7	TRBD1	TGCGCCAGCAGTGAGCCTGTGACAGGGGCAGACGAGCAGTACTTC	CASSEPVTGADEQYF
-	TRBV7-9	TRBJ2-7	-	TGTGCCAGCAGCTTAGCGGGTTACTCCTACGAGCAGTACTTC	CASSLAGYSYEQYF
few	TRBV30	TRBJ1-1	-	TGTGCCTGGGACGTATCGGGGGGCACTGAAGCTTTCTTT	CAWDVSGGTEAFF
many	TRBV7-2	TRBJ2-1	TRBD2	TGTGCCAGCAGCTTCGGACTAGCGGGAGTGTATGAGCAGTTCTTC	CASSFGLAGVYEQFF
once	TRBV14	TRBJ2-7	TRBD1	TGTGCCAGCAGCCAAGGGTTGGGGACAGGGCGTGTTGGCGAGCAGTACTTC	CASSQGLGTGRVGEQYF
few	TRBV5-6	TRBJ2-5	-	TGTGCCAGCAGCTTGGGGGGTGGCGTTAAGTACTTC	CASSLGGGVKYF
-	TRBV20-1	TRBJ1-2	-	TGCAGTGCTATAGATGGAGAGTCTAACTATGGCTACACCTTC	CSAIDGESNYGYTF
-	TRBV7-2	TRBJ2-7	-	TGTGCCAGCAGCCAGAAACAGAGAGGTGAGCAGTACTTC	CASSQKQRGEQYF
-	TRBV7-2	TRBJ2-5	TRBD1	TGTGCCAGCAGCTTGGGACAGGGGTACCAAGAGACCCAGTATTTC	CASSLGQGYQETQYF
-	TRBV29-1	TRBJ1-1	-	TGCAGCGTGAACCGAGGACCGAGTGAAGCTTTCTTT	CSVNRGPSEAFF
-	TRBV7-8	TRBJ2-7	TRBD1	TGTGCCAGCAGCTACGGACAGGGGTCTAGCGAGCAGTACTTC	CASSYGQGSSEQYF
-	TRBV5-1	TRBJ2-3	-	TGCGCCAACAGCCCCATTGAAGATACGCAGTATTTT	CANSPIEDTQYF
-	TRBV14	TRBJ2-7	TRBD1	TGTGCCAGCAGCCAAGGGGCGACAGGGGCCTACGAGCAGTACTTC	CASSQGATGAYEQYF
once	TRBV24-1	TRBJ2-1	TRBD2	TGTGCCACCGGTGATTTAGCTAGCGGGTCGAGTGAGCAGTTCTTC	CATGDLASGSSEQFF
-	TRBV5-1	TRBJ2-1	-	TGCGCCAGCAGCTTGAGTAGCGGAGAATACAATGAGCAGTTCTTC	CASSLSSGEYNEQFF
-	TRBV7-9	TRBJ1-5	TRBD1	TGTGCCAGCGGATCCGGGACAGGGGGCGACGAGCATTTT	CASGSGTGGDEHF
-	TRBV7-2	TRBJ1-3	-	TGTGCCAGCAGCTCCGAAGACGATAACCCTCTGGGAAACACCATATATTTT	CASSSEDDNPLGNTIYF
-	TRBV12-3/TRBV12-4	TRBJ2-7	TRBD2	TGTGCCAGCAGTCGCTGGGGCGGGGGTCGCTACGAGCAGTACTTC	CASSRWGGGRYEQYF
once	TRBV18	TRBJ1-6	-	TGTGCCAGCTCAACGTCGCGGGAGGGATCACCCCTCCACTTT	CASSTSREGSPLHF
few	TRBV7-9	TRBJ1-2	-	TGTGCCAGCAGCCCTCAGGGTTACTATGGCTACACCTTC	CASSPQGYYGYTF
many	TRBV14	TRBJ2-3	TRBD2	TGTGCCAGCAGCCAAGATCTTACTAGCGGGAGCGAGAACACAGATACGCAGTATTTT	CASSQDLTSGSENTDTQYF
few	TRBV27	TRBJ1-1	TRBD1	TGTGCCAGCAGTTTATGGGGACAGGGGAGCACTGAAGCTTTCTTT	CASSLWGQGSTEAFF
-	TRBV11-2	TRBJ2-1	-	TGTGCCAGCAGGGTGCCCGGGACTTTTAACAATGAGCAGTTCTTC	CASRVPGTFNNEQFF
-	TRBV24-1	TRBJ2-3	-	TGTGCCACCAGTGACCTCGGAGCCCCCACAGATACGCAGTATTTT	CATSDLGAPTDTQYF
-	TRBV19	TRBJ1-2	TRBD1	TGTGCCAGTAGTAAAAACGACAGGGGGAACTATGGCTACACCTTC	CASSKNDRGNYGYTF
few	TRBV5-1	TRBJ1-1	-	TGCGCCAGCAGGGCTGAAGCGAACACTGAAGCTTTCTTT	CASRAEANTEAFF
-	TRBV7-9	TRBJ1-2	-	TGTGCCGGCAGCTTAGAAGACAGTTTATCGAGCCACACCTTC	CAGSLEDSLSSHTF